This entry features one T cell receptor (beta chain) sequence. What it binds is not known. Using TCRalpha and TCRbeta cDNA, the researchers carried out two nested PCRs that lasted around 15 and 9 cycles. TCRdb processed the 5' RACE reads again and assigns one entry to each CDR3 protein, with no DNA. The specimen's table records around 210,000 distinct CDR3 sequences. This entry is derived from a study of monozygotic twins with inflammatory bowel disease. Findings of the study overall: IBD patients had lower TCRbeta diversity (inverse Simpson) than healthy co-twins. Fewer shared clonotypes with others were found in IBD patients than in healthy twins, especially with disease activity.

CDR1 is MNHEY, CDR2 SVGAGI, per germline. The CDR3 loop spans 15 amino acids. The sample taken for sequencing was blood. The V and J genes are TRBV6-5 and TRBJ1-1; TCRdb indicates TRBD1, and absent DNA this call remains unverified. The TCR originated in a human donor with ulcerative colitis or Crohn's disease, or a healthy co-twin of an affected twin (not recorded which). The CDR3 reads CASSYVRVPEVKAFF.